One sample yielded the 27 T cell receptor beta chains listed below, sequenced in a study of shared clonotypes between healthy human individuals. Produced via immunoSEQ multiplex PCR; TCRdb's table is partial and in-frame only. The sample has just over 2,000,000 clones, 90% to 95% seen once. Source material: naive CD4+ T cells sorted from blood. Subset denoted: CD45RA+ positively selected. Receptors were obtained from a young man in good health.

A remark on this clone: Mismatch with germline at one junction end may stem from a read error. The chain employs TRBV2 and TRBJ1-4, with D hard to call. CDR1 and CDR2 (germline): SNHLY, FYNNEI. The CDR3 loop spans 14 amino acids. CDR3 protein: CASTGNTPDEKLFF. The CDR3 bases are TGTGCGAGCACGGGTAACACCCCGGACGAAAAACTGTTTTTT.

V is TRBV7-9 and J is TRBJ2-7; tentatively, D is TRBD1 or TRBD2 (6 bases each). This CDR3 spans 16 amino acids. Germline CDR1 reads SEHNR; CDR2 reads FQNEAQ (reference sequence). V was cut by 5 bases and J by 2 bases, with 19 bases left in between. The CDR3 nucleotides read TGTGCCAGCAGCCCTGTTGGGGGGCTAGGAGCCTACGAGCAGTACTTC. This encodes CASSPVGGLGAYEQYF.

The chain is built from TRBV4-1 and TRBJ1-6; no definite D call. The CDR3 runs to 17 residues. V was cut by 0 bases and J by 0 bases, with 9 bases left in between. CDR1 and CDR2 (germline): MGHRA, YSYEKL. The CDR3 nucleotides are TGCGCCAGCAGCCAAGAACCGCGGTCCTCCTATAATTCACCCCTCCACTTT. This sequence encodes CASSQEPRSSYNSPLHF.

This clone was found a few times. Other DNA sequences in this sample translate to the same CDR3. The gene calls are TRBV30 and TRBJ2-5; D may match TRBD1 or TRBD2 (5 bases each). The germline gives CDR1 GTSNPN, CDR2 SVGIG (reference sequence). The CDR3 is made up of 13 amino acids. V lost 1 base, J lost 0 bases, and 6 bases lay in between. This CDR3 is CAWSGGHQETQYF. The CDR3 DNA sequence: TGTGCCTGGAGTGGGGGACACCAAGAGACCCAGTACTTC.

This clone was observed a single time. V gene TRBV5-8 combines with J gene TRBJ2-5; D perhaps matches TRBD1 (6 bases). Germline CDR1 and CDR2: SGHTS and YDEGEE. This CDR3 is 14 amino acids long. V was cut by 4 bases and J by 3 bases, with 13 bases left in between. This chain's CDR3 is CASSPRTVKETQYF. The CDR3 DNA follows: TGTGCCAGCAGCCCCCGGACAGTAAAAGAGACCCAGTACTTC.

V is TRBV5-4 and J is TRBJ1-6; 8 bases agree with TRBD1. This CDR3 comprises 15 residues. V lost 3 bases and J lost 5; bases outside the gene matches: 4. Germline V gene lookup returns CDR1 SGHNT and CDR2 YYREEE (reference sequence). The CDR3 region has the DNA TGTGCCAGCAGCTCCTGGACAGGGAATAATTCACCCCTCCACTTT. This translates into CASSSWTGNNSPLHF. The full variable domain, completed using reference TRBV5-4 and TRBJ1-6, is ETGVTQSPTHLIKTRGQQVTLRCSSQSGHNTVSWYQQALGQGPQFIFQYYREEENGRGNFPPRFSGLQFPNYSSELNVNALELDDSALYLCASSSWTGNNSPLHFGNGTRLTVT.

This chain links TRBV7-3 with TRBJ2-1; perhaps TRBD1 as D (5 bases). Trimming took off 0 bases at V and 0 bases at J, with 9 bases between the two ends. In germline, CDR1 is SGHTA, CDR2 FQGTGA. The CDR3 is made up of 16 amino acids. The CDR3 loop is CASSLTTASSYNEQFF. The CDR3, as DNA: TGTGCCAGCAGCTTAACGACAGCGAGCTCCTACAATGAGCAGTTCTTC.

The chain recombines TRBV29-1 with TRBJ2-5; 11 bases agree with TRBD2. Germline values: CDR1 SQVTM, CDR2 ANQGSEA. CDR3 length: 13 amino acids. Trimming at V came to 7 bases and at J to 4 bases, leaving 5 bases not matched to a gene. The CDR3 loop reads CSAVAGGRETQYF. CDR3 DNA: TGCAGCGCTGTAGCGGGGGGGCGAGAGACCCAGTACTTC.

In this sample, this clone turned up once. This specimen includes other DNA sequences encoding the same CDR3. This chain links TRBV18 with TRBJ2-7; D might be TRBD1 or TRBD2, each matching 5 bases. The germline V gene has CDR1 KGHSH and CDR2 LQKENI. The V gene lost 4 bases and the J gene lost 2 bases, with 9 bases spanning the gap. CDR3 length equals 13 residues. The CDR3 sequence is CASSQGTAYEQYF. The CDR3 DNA follows: TGTGCCAGCTCACAAGGGACGGCCTACGAGCAGTACTTC.

This chain connects TRBV7-2 to TRBJ2-3; 8 positions agree with TRBD1. This CDR3 has 15 residues. Germline CDR1 SGHTA, CDR2 FQGNSA. J was trimmed by 3 bases and V by 5 bases; bases with no gene match: 7. The CDR3 loop is CASSPDRGWTDTQYF. The CDR3 nucleotides are TGTGCCAGCAGCCCCGACAGGGGTTGGACAGATACGCAGTATTTT.

The chain carries TRBV30 and TRBJ2-5; 8 bases fit TRBD2. This CDR3 has 14 amino acids. Looked up from germline, CDR1 is GTSNPN and CDR2 is SVGIG (reference sequence). V lost 2 bases and J lost 6; bases outside the gene matches: 8. The CDR3 nucleotides read TGTGCCTGGAGTCCAGTTGCGGGGGGAAAGACCCAGTACTTC. This codes for CAWSPVAGGKTQYF.

V gene TRBV6-5 combines with J gene TRBJ2-7; D is tentatively TRBD1 or TRBD2 (9 bases each). Trimming took 7 bases from V and 5 from J, leaving 18 bases between them. From germline, CDR1 is MNHEY and CDR2 SVGAGI. The CDR3 contains 14 residues. The CDR3 DNA reads as TGTGCCAGCAACAGGGGGCTAGCGGGAAACGAGCAGTACTTC. This translates into CASNRGLAGNEQYF.

J is TRBJ1-2 and V is TRBV5-1; TRBD1 is a possible D gene (5 bases). The CDR3 loop spans 15 amino acids. Trimming cost V 0 bases and J 2 bases, with 11 bases left between them. Germline loops: CDR1 SGHRS, CDR2 YFSETQ. The CDR3 DNA sequence: TGCGCCAGCAGCTTGGCCCCAGGGAACAACTATGGCTACACCTTC. Encoded protein: CASSLAPGNNYGYTF.

On this clone itself: This same CDR3 is encoded by further DNA sequences in the sample. This rearrangement joins TRBV5-1 to TRBJ1-4; D gene ambiguous. Germline lookup yields CDR1 SGHRS and CDR2 YFSETQ. V was trimmed by 0 bases and J by 0 bases, leaving 3 bases between them. The CDR3 extends over 14 amino acids. Here the CDR3 reads CASSLEATNEKLFF. The CDR3 DNA reads TGCGCCAGCAGCTTGGAGGCAACTAATGAAAAACTGTTTTTT.

V gene TRBV27 combines with J gene TRBJ2-7, with D unclear. Germline CDR1 MNHEY, CDR2 SMNVEV (reference sequence). Trimming removed 2 bases from V and 3 bases from J, with 11 bases in between. The CDR3 contains 14 residues. CDR3 amino acids: CASSLRGVVYEQYF. The CDR3 DNA reads as TGTGCCAGCAGTTTAAGAGGAGTGGTCTACGAGCAGTACTTC.

This chain links TRBV25-1 with TRBJ2-1, with 11 bases aligning to TRBD2. The CDR3 spans 15 residues. Germline V gene sequence: CDR1 MGHDK, CDR2 SYGVNS. V lost 7 bases to trimming and J lost 4 bases; unmatched junction nucleotides: 6. CDR3 coding DNA: TGTGCCAGCACAGGGACTAGCGGACCTTACAATGAGCAGTTCTTC. Its protein is CASTGTSGPYNEQFF.

CDR3 in DNA: TGTGCCAGCAGCGAGGGGGTAGGGAACACTGAAGCTTTCTTT. It specifies CASSEGVGNTEAFF. The V and J genes are TRBV7-9 and TRBJ1-1; D might be TRBD1 (6 bases). Germline lookup yields CDR1 SEHNR and CDR2 FQNEAQ (reference sequence). The CDR3 consists of 14 residues. The V end lost 5 bases, the J end lost 1 base, and 11 bases lay between the germline ends.

The chain carries TRBV29-1 and TRBJ1-5; no clear D. Germline values: CDR1 SQVTM, CDR2 ANQGSEA. The ends were cut back, 5 bases at V and 3 bases at J, with 17 bases in the middle. CDR3 length: 15 residues. CDR3 residues: CSVSPPGQSNQPQHF. The CDR3, as DNA: TGCAGCGTTTCACCTCCGGGCCAATCCAATCAGCCCCAGCATTTT.

The chain has TRBV7-3 and TRBJ2-3, with 9 nucleotides matching TRBD2. Trimming removed 3 bases from V and 1 base from J; junction bases left unmatched: 5. This CDR3 is built from 16 residues. Looked up from germline, CDR1 is SGHTA and CDR2 is FQGTGA. The CDR3 nucleotides read TGTGCCAGCAGCTTGCTAGCGGGGACCGGCACAGATACGCAGTATTTT. Residues: CASSLLAGTGTDTQYF.

This clone was observed a single time. The J gene is TRBJ1-2, the V gene TRBV5-1; 7 nucleotides line up with TRBD1. Per the germline V gene, CDR1 is SGHRS and CDR2 is YFSETQ. The J segment lost 6 bases and the V segment lost 4 bases, leaving 12 bases of the junction unmatched. The CDR3 has 15 residues. DNA of the CDR3: TGCGCCAGCAGCCCAAATACCGGGACAGCCAATGGCTACACCTTC. It specifies CASSPNTGTANGYTF.

This chain uses TRBV25-1 with TRBJ2-7; 12 nucleotides align to TRBD1. Germline-derived CDR1 and CDR2 are MGHDK and SYGVNS. This CDR3 region has 15 residues. With V trimmed by 5 bases and J by 7 bases, 9 bases remained unmatched. The CDR3, as DNA: TGTGCCAGCAGTCAGATGGGACAGGGGGCGGAGGAGCAGTACTTC. Translating gives CASSQMGQGAEEQYF.

V and J are TRBV7-9 and TRBJ2-7; D might be TRBD1 (5 bases). The CDR3 consists of 14 residues. V was trimmed by 1 base and J by 3 bases, leaving 10 bases between them. Germline V gene lookup returns CDR1 SEHNR and CDR2 FQNEAQ (reference sequence). The CDR3 DNA reads as TGTGCCAGCAGCTTAGAGGGGCCATACTACGAGCAGTACTTC. Its translation: CASSLEGPYYEQYF.

This clone was recorded at least ten times. The gene calls are TRBV6-5 and TRBJ1-2; TRBD1 agrees at 9 bases. The CDR3 totals 13 residues. The V segment lost 10 bases and the J segment 4 bases; nucleotides outside the gene matches: 7. Per germline, CDR1 MNHEY and CDR2 SVGAGI. CDR3 protein: CATYRGLGYGYTF. The CDR3 DNA sequence: TGTGCCACCTACAGGGGGCTCGGCTATGGCTACACCTTC.

This chain uses TRBV7-2 with TRBJ2-7; 9 bases line up with TRBD2. From germline, CDR1 is SGHTA and CDR2 FQGNSA. The CDR3 length is 16 residues. J lost 2 bases, V lost 6 bases, and 11 bases had no gene match. The CDR3 reads CASSRGTSGSPYEQYF. CDR3 DNA: TGTGCCAGCAGTCGAGGCACTAGCGGGTCGCCCTACGAGCAGTACTTC.

The chain is built from TRBV10-3 and TRBJ1-1; 8 bases map to TRBD1. Germline values: CDR1 ENHRY, CDR2 SYGVKD. CDR3 length equals 14 residues. Trimming took 11 bases from V and 1 from J; bases not matched to a gene: 9. The CDR3 loop is CAAQTGASNTEAFF. For the CDR3, the DNA is TGTGCCGCCCAGACAGGGGCCTCGAACACTGAAGCTTTCTTT.

V and J are TRBV5-1 and TRBJ2-3, with 13 bases matching TRBD2. The V segment lost 2 bases and the J segment 5 bases; nucleotides outside the gene matches: 5. The CDR3 totals 16 residues. Germline-derived CDR1 and CDR2 are SGHRS and YFSETQ. The CDR3 reads CASSFGLAGVKDTQYF. Written as DNA, the CDR3 is TGCGCCAGCAGCTTTGGACTAGCGGGAGTAAAAGATACGCAGTATTTT.

V usage is TRBV19 and J usage is TRBJ2-3; unclear D gene. CDR3 length: 13 residues. Between the trimmed V and J ends, which lost 6 bases and 4 bases, there was a span of 11 bases. The germline V gene encodes CDR1 LNHDA and CDR2 SQIVND (reference sequence). The chain's CDR3 is CASRILGADTQYF. CDR3 DNA sequence: TGTGCCAGTAGGATCCTGGGCGCAGATACGCAGTATTTT.